These T cell receptor beta chains were read from a single sample in a study of shared clonotypes between healthy human individuals. Clones were read by immunoSEQ multiplex PCR, and TCRdb kept only the in-frame ones, dropping some. The sample consists of more than 2 million clones, over 85% of them appearing once. The source material was naive CD8+ T cells from PBMCs. These receptor sequences come from a man in his late teens or twenties in good health. Some clones in this sample may be carry-over from other donors' samples. Each CDR3 is given with its conserved first and last residue. A D gene is named only where the DNA matches it firmly. The size field is filled for only some rows; it gives once, few, many or a size class.

D: -
size: -
V: TRBV9
J: TRBJ1-3
CDR3: CASSAGTYSGNTIYF
DNA: TGTGCCAGCAGCGCCGGGACCTACTCTGGAAACACCATATATTTT

D: TRBD2
size: -
V: TRBV9
J: TRBJ2-1
CDR3: CASSVGRTSGRNEQFF
DNA: TGTGCCAGCAGCGTAGGAAGGACTAGCGGGAGGAATGAGCAGTTCTTC

D: TRBD2
size: -
V: TRBV19
J: TRBJ2-3
CDR3: CACSGRAGSDTQYF
DNA: TGTGCCTGTAGCGGGAGGGCCGGTTCGGATACGCAGTATTTT

D: -
size: -
V: TRBV15
J: TRBJ2-7
CDR3: CATSPRDSYEQYF
DNA: TGTGCCACCAGCCCCAGGGACTCCTACGAGCAGTACTTC

D: TRBD1
size: -
V: TRBV28
J: TRBJ2-7
CDR3: CASSPRTGGMDEQYF
DNA: TGTGCCAGCAGTCCCAGGACAGGGGGCATGGACGAGCAGTACTTC

D: TRBD1
size: -
V: TRBV28
J: TRBJ1-5
CDR3: CASSIWTGRNQPQHF
DNA: TGTGCCAGCAGTATCTGGACAGGGAGGAATCAGCCCCAGCATTTT

D: TRBD1
size: -
V: TRBV4-3
J: TRBJ2-7
CDR3: CASSQMGQGKTYEQYF
DNA: TGCGCCAGCAGCCAGATGGGACAGGGGAAAACCTACGAGCAGTACTTC

D: -
size: -
V: TRBV4-1
J: TRBJ1-1
CDR3: CASSQDTRNTEAFF
DNA: TGCGCCAGCAGCCAAGATACAAGGAACACTGAAGCTTTCTTT

D: -
size: -
V: TRBV30
J: TRBJ2-1
CDR3: CAWSIGIRNEQFF
DNA: TGTGCCTGGAGTATTGGAATCCGCAATGAGCAGTTCTTC

D: TRBD1
size: -
V: TRBV6-1
J: TRBJ1-3
CDR3: CASGLGDRGVSVVYF
DNA: TGTGCCAGCGGCTTGGGGGACAGGGGGGTATCGGTCGTATATTTT

D: -
size: -
V: TRBV21-1
J: TRBJ2-7
CDR3: CASSKEGPQAGEVNEQYF
DNA: TGTGCCAGCAGCAAAGAAGGGCCTCAAGCGGGAGAAGTTAACGAGCAGTACTTC

D: -
size: -
V: TRBV27
J: TRBJ2-7
CDR3: CASGLRGGYEQYF
DNA: TGTGCCAGCGGCCTAAGGGGGGGATACGAGCAGTACTTC

D: -
size: -
V: TRBV4-2
J: TRBJ2-3
CDR3: CASSQEGTGEGYTQYF
DNA: TGTGCCAGCAGCCAAGAGGGTACAGGGGAGGGGTATACGCAGTATTTT

D: TRBD1
size: -
V: TRBV13
J: TRBJ1-3
CDR3: CASSTRQGNTIYF
DNA: TGTGCCAGCAGCACCCGACAGGGGAACACCATATATTTT

D: -
size: -
V: TRBV13
J: TRBJ2-7
CDR3: CASSFRMVGVYEQYF
DNA: TGTGCCAGCAGCTTCAGAATGGTGGGGGTCTACGAGCAGTACTTC

D: -
size: few
V: TRBV2
J: TRBJ1-1
CDR3: CASTTGTEAFF
DNA: TGTGCCAGCACGACGGGAACTGAAGCTTTCTTT

D: -
size: -
V: TRBV6-6
J: TRBJ2-7
CDR3: CASSYSQGPSGYEQYF
DNA: TGTGCCAGCAGTTATTCCCAGGGGCCTAGCGGCTACGAGCAGTACTTC

D: TRBD2
size: -
V: TRBV19
J: TRBJ2-1
CDR3: CASIRTSGMVDEQFF
DNA: TGTGCCAGTATAAGGACTAGCGGGATGGTGGATGAGCAGTTCTTC

D: -
size: -
V: TRBV7-9
J: TRBJ1-1
CDR3: CASSSTAEAFF
DNA: TGTGCCAGCAGCTCGACGGCAGAAGCTTTCTTT

D: -
size: -
V: TRBV28
J: TRBJ2-5
CDR3: CASSLPPAGNQETQYF
DNA: TGTGCCAGCAGTTTACCCCCCGCCGGGAACCAAGAGACCCAGTACTTC

D: -
size: -
V: TRBV11-2
J: TRBJ2-2
CDR3: CASSKRQNTGELFF
DNA: TGTGCCAGCAGCAAACGTCAGAACACCGGGGAGCTGTTTTTT

D: TRBD1
size: -
V: TRBV11-1
J: TRBJ2-3
CDR3: CASSSKPTGGGDTQYF
DNA: TGTGCCAGCAGCTCGAAACCGACAGGGGGAGGGGATACGCAGTATTTT

D: -
size: -
V: TRBV7-8
J: TRBJ2-3
CDR3: CASSLRGFPHLLNTDTQYF
DNA: TGTGCCAGCAGCTTAAGGGGGTTTCCTCATCTACTCAACACAGATACGCAGTATTTT

D: -
size: -
V: TRBV2
J: TRBJ2-1
CDR3: CASSEPGGIYNEQFF
DNA: TGTGCCAGCAGTGAGCCCGGGGGTATCTACAATGAGCAGTTCTTC

D: TRBD1
size: -
V: TRBV27
J: TRBJ2-7
CDR3: CASRGQAPSSYEQYF
DNA: TGTGCCAGCAGGGGACAGGCTCCGAGCTCCTACGAGCAGTACTTC

D: TRBD1
size: -
V: TRBV7-9
J: TRBJ1-2
CDR3: CASSFDRVRGYTF
DNA: TGTGCCAGCAGCTTCGACAGGGTCCGCGGCTACACCTTC

D: TRBD1
size: -
V: TRBV9
J: TRBJ2-7
CDR3: CASSAAGTGDYEQYF
DNA: TGTGCCAGCAGCGCTGCCGGGACAGGGGACTACGAGCAGTACTTC

D: -
size: -
V: TRBV7-6
J: TRBJ2-5
CDR3: CASSLDRGETQYF
DNA: TGTGCCAGCAGCTTAGATAGGGGAGAGACCCAGTACTTC

D: -
size: -
V: TRBV6-6
J: TRBJ1-2
CDR3: CASSLKRGQDYGYTF
DNA: TGTGCCAGCAGTCTCAAACGGGGGCAGGACTATGGCTACACCTTC

D: -
size: -
V: TRBV4-1
J: TRBJ1-1
CDR3: CASSQGMVSETEAFF
DNA: TGCGCCAGCAGCCAAGGAATGGTTTCGGAAACTGAAGCTTTCTTT

D: -
size: -
V: TRBV7-9
J: TRBJ2-7
CDR3: CASSSSRGVYEQYF
DNA: TGTGCCAGCAGCTCCTCCCGAGGGGTCTACGAGCAGTACTTC

D: -
size: once
V: TRBV7-6
J: TRBJ1-5
CDR3: CASSSLVGLDQPQHF
DNA: TGTGCCAGCAGCTCCCTGGTAGGGCTCGATCAGCCCCAGCATTTT

D: -
size: -
V: TRBV4-1
J: TRBJ1-1
CDR3: CASSQEEGVRTEAFF
DNA: TGCGCCAGCAGCCAAGAGGAGGGGGTAAGAACTGAAGCTTTCTTT

D: TRBD1
size: -
V: TRBV5-6
J: TRBJ2-7
CDR3: CASSRDRGSGGFEQYF
DNA: TGTGCCAGCAGTCGCGACAGGGGATCAGGTGGGTTCGAGCAGTACTTC

D: -
size: -
V: TRBV27
J: TRBJ2-2
CDR3: CASSLGPGTGFTGELFF
DNA: TGTGCCAGCAGTTTAGGTCCGGGGACCGGATTCACCGGGGAGCTGTTTTTT

D: -
size: -
V: TRBV2
J: TRBJ2-1
CDR3: CASSDGGAYNEQFF
DNA: TGTGCCAGCAGTGACGGTGGGGCCTACAATGAGCAGTTCTTC

D: -
size: -
V: TRBV28
J: TRBJ1-1
CDR3: CATSTGNGEAFF
DNA: TGTGCCACCTCAACGGGGAATGGGGAGGCTTTCTTT

D: TRBD2
size: -
V: TRBV10-3
J: TRBJ2-7
CDR3: CAISALASGRVYEQYF
DNA: TGTGCCATCAGTGCTCTCGCCTCCGGGAGGGTCTACGAGCAGTACTTC

D: -
size: -
V: TRBV29-1
J: TRBJ2-7
CDR3: CSVEGEDTFYEQYF
DNA: TGCAGCGTTGAAGGGGAGGACACATTCTACGAGCAGTACTTC

D: -
size: -
V: TRBV29-1
J: TRBJ1-2
CDR3: CSVTLQARALGYGYTF
DNA: TGCAGCGTTACACTACAAGCCAGGGCTCTCGGATATGGCTACACCTTC

D: -
size: -
V: TRBV7-2
J: TRBJ2-7
CDR3: CASSLGVGRYEQYF
DNA: TGTGCCAGCAGCTTAGGGGTAGGGAGGTACGAGCAGTACTTC

D: -
size: -
V: TRBV7-9
J: TRBJ2-7
CDR3: CASSLTSYSYEQYF
DNA: TGTGCCAGCAGCTTAACCAGTTACAGTTACGAGCAGTACTTC

D: -
size: -
V: TRBV7-9
J: TRBJ1-3
CDR3: CASSSAPLVLSGNTIYF
DNA: TGTGCCAGCAGCTCTGCCCCCCTAGTTCTCTCTGGAAACACCATATATTTT

D: -
size: -
V: TRBV19
J: TRBJ2-1
CDR3: CASSRSAVNEQFF
DNA: TGTGCCAGTAGTAGGAGTGCTGTCAATGAGCAGTTCTTC

D: -
size: -
V: TRBV7-9
J: TRBJ2-7
CDR3: CASSFPGPTYEQYF
DNA: TGTGCCAGCAGCTTCCCGGGACCCACCTACGAGCAGTACTTC

D: -
size: -
V: TRBV19
J: TRBJ1-5
CDR3: CASSIFGSNQPQHF
DNA: TGTGCCAGTAGTATTTTTGGTAGCAATCAGCCCCAGCATTTT

D: TRBD1
size: -
V: TRBV2
J: TRBJ2-7
CDR3: CASGSGTGLTYEQYF
DNA: TGTGCCAGCGGATCCGGGACAGGGTTAACCTACGAGCAGTACTTC

D: -
size: -
V: TRBV6-1
J: TRBJ2-3
CDR3: CASSEWGEASTDTQYF
DNA: TGTGCCAGCAGTGAATGGGGGGAAGCAAGCACAGATACGCAGTATTTT